This passage covers 19 T cell receptor beta chains from one sample sequenced in a study of T cell responses to AZD1222 COVID-19 vaccine. Here immunoSEQ multiplex PCR was the method, and the copy in TCRdb shows in-frame clones only, minus some. The profile shows about 130,000 clones, roughly 90% of them singletons. The sequencing here drew on peripheral blood, taken on day 0 of AZD1222 vaccination. The receptors were sampled from an adult in good health.

The chain carries TRBV7-9 and TRBJ2-3; D ambiguous. Germline V lookup: CDR1 SEHNR, CDR2 FQNEAQ (reference sequence). This CDR3 has 13 residues. V lost 3 bases, J lost 4 bases, and 8 bases lay in between. CDR3 in amino acids: CASSLGWPDTQYF. In DNA, the CDR3 is TGTGCCAGCAGCTTGGGGTGGCCAGATACGCAGTATTTT.

The rearrangement joins TRBV3-1 (or the pseudogene TRBV3-2) to TRBJ2-5, with D possibly matching TRBD2 (6 bases). The length of the CDR3 is 14 residues. Between the trimmed V and J ends, which lost 5 bases and 2 bases, there was a span of 12 bases. Germline V CDR1 and CDR2: LGHDT, YNNKEL (reference sequence). CDR3 region: CASSKARGQETQYF. The DNA for the CDR3 is TGTGCCAGCAGCAAGGCTCGGGGGCAAGAGACCCAGTACTTC.

The table lists this clone with a few counts. This chain connects TRBV12-3 or TRBV12-4 to TRBJ1-2; possible D gene TRBD1, 6 bases. Between the trimmed V and J ends, which lost 4 bases and 8 bases, there was a span of 14 bases. The CDR3 runs to 13 residues. The DNA of the CDR3 is TGTGCCAGCAGTTGGTGGACAGAGGGCGGCTACACCTTC. This gives the protein CASSWWTEGGYTF.

CDR3 sequence: CASSPGSGNTIYF. The CDR3 coding sequence is TGTGCCAGCAGCCCGGGCTCTGGAAACACCATATATTTT. The chain links TRBV5-4 to TRBJ1-3, with D uncertain. The CDR3 covers 13 residues. CDR1 is SGHNT, CDR2 YYREEE, per germline (reference sequence). V was trimmed by 4 bases and J by 0 bases, leaving 5 bases between them.

The rearrangement joins TRBV29-1 to TRBJ1-5; tentatively, D is TRBD1 (5 bases). Germline CDR1 reads SQVTM; CDR2 reads ANQGSEA. The CDR3 totals 14 residues. V was trimmed by 4 bases and J by 5 bases, leaving 15 bases between them. The CDR3 here is CSVVGPGIDQPQHF. As DNA, the CDR3 is TGCAGCGTTGTGGGCCCAGGGATCGATCAGCCCCAGCATTTT.

The chain uses TRBV3-1 (or the pseudogene TRBV3-2) and TRBJ1-6; D unclear. Deletions cut 4 bases from V and 7 bases from J, with 17 bases between. Germline assignment: CDR1 LGHDT and CDR2 YNNKEL (reference sequence). The CDR3 is 16 amino acids. The CDR3 coding sequence is TGTGCCAGCAGCCCTGGAACCACGGTGGGGAATTCACCCCTCCACTTT. This codes for CASSPGTTVGNSPLHF.

This clone showed up just once. The chain links TRBV19 to TRBJ1-5; 8 nucleotides match TRBD1. Germline trimming cut 4 bases from V and 4 bases from J; bases unmatched to any gene: 6. Germline V gene lookup returns CDR1 LNHDA and CDR2 SQIVND (reference sequence). This CDR3 is built from 15 residues. CDR3 DNA: TGTGCCAGTAGTACCGGACAGGGATGGAATCAGCCCCAGCATTTT. This gives the protein CASSTGQGWNQPQHF.

This clone was observed once. The rearrangement uses TRBV6-5 and TRBJ1-3; D possibly corresponds to TRBD1 (5 bases). V dropped 2 bases and J dropped 2 bases, with 10 bases sitting between them. CDR1 and CDR2 from the germline V gene are MNHEY and SVGAGI. There are 15 residues in the CDR3. CDR3 sequence reads: CASSYQGGTGNTIYF. The CDR3, as DNA: TGTGCCAGCAGTTACCAGGGTGGAACTGGAAACACCATATATTTT.

V gene TRBV29-1 combines with J gene TRBJ1-1; D is possibly TRBD1 (5 bases). This CDR3 has 14 residues. Germline values: CDR1 SQVTM, CDR2 ANQGSEA. Trimming shortened V by 1 base and J by 0 bases, and 9 bases separated the two germline ends. The CDR3 reads CSVEVVQVNTEAFF. CDR3 DNA sequence: TGCAGCGTTGAAGTGGTACAGGTGAACACTGAAGCTTTCTTT.

The chain employs TRBV4-3 and TRBJ2-1; 10 bases agree with TRBD1. Trimming took 3 bases from V and 4 from J; bases not matched to a gene: 9. CDR3 length: 17 residues. Germline lookup yields CDR1 LGHNA and CDR2 YSLEER. The CDR3 loop is CASSQFSGTGEYNEQFF. In DNA form, the CDR3 reads TGCGCCAGCAGCCAGTTCTCCGGGACAGGGGAATACAATGAGCAGTTCTTC.

This chain connects TRBV12-5 to TRBJ1-5; possible D gene TRBD1, 5 bases. The CDR3 extends over 15 amino acids. Trimming took off 7 bases at V and 2 bases at J, with 15 bases between the two ends. Germline CDR1 reads LGHNT; CDR2 reads FRNRAP. CDR3: CASAREGLGNQPQHF. CDR3 bases: TGTGCTAGTGCCCGTGAGGGGTTGGGCAATCAGCCCCAGCATTTT. Based on the CDR3 plus reference TRBV12-5 and TRBJ1-5, the full variable domain is DARVTQTPRHKVTEMGQEVTMRCQPILGHNTVFWYRQTMMQGLELLAYFRNRAPLDDSGMPKDRFSAEMPDATLATLKIQPSEPRDSAVYFCASAREGLGNQPQHFGDGTRLSIL.

J is TRBJ1-1 and V is TRBV6-5; 7 positions agree with TRBD1. The CDR3 runs 15 residues. The germline V gene has CDR1 MNHEY and CDR2 SVGAGI. Germline trimming cut 0 bases from V and 1 base from J; bases unmatched to any gene: 2. CDR3 residues: CASSYSTGANTEAFF. The CDR3 DNA reads TGTGCCAGCAGTTACTCAACAGGGGCGAACACTGAAGCTTTCTTT.

The chain joins TRBV11-2 to TRBJ2-7, with 9 bases matching TRBD2. Germline V lookup: CDR1 SGHAT, CDR2 FQNNGV. After removal of 5 bases from V and 4 bases from J, the junction contained 9 bases not matched to a gene. The CDR3 is 15 residues long. The CDR3 DNA reads as TGTGCCAGCAGCCGCTCGACTAGCGGTAATTACGAGCAGTACTTC. It is translated as CASSRSTSGNYEQYF.

The chain combines TRBV6-5 with TRBJ1-1; 7 nucleotides agree with TRBD1. This CDR3 is 13 amino acids long. The V segment lost 6 bases and the J segment 10 bases; nucleotides outside the gene matches: 11. Germline V gives CDR1 MNHEY, CDR2 SVGAGI. The CDR3 protein is CASRQDRVGVAFF. The DNA for the CDR3 is TGTGCCAGCAGGCAAGACAGGGTTGGCGTAGCTTTCTTT.

This clone has only one observation. The chain joins TRBV21-1 to TRBJ2-7; TRBD1, the table's D call, was not compared with the DNA. TRBV21-1 is tagged as a pseudogene. There are 15 residues in the CDR3. CDR3 in amino acids: CASSKVRTAPYEQYF. In nucleotides, the CDR3 is TGTGCCAGCAGCAAAGTACGGACAGCACCCTACGAGCAGTACTTC.

The CDR3 coding sequence is TGTGCCAGCAGCTTAGCGACGGGAGCCTACAATGAGCAGTTCTTC. Encoded protein: CASSLATGAYNEQFF. The chain employs TRBV7-2 and TRBJ2-1; a possible D gene is TRBD2 (6 bases). Trimming stripped 0 bases from V and 2 bases from J, with 8 bases between. The CDR3 contains 15 residues. The germline V gene encodes CDR1 SGHTA and CDR2 FQGNSA.

The V and J genes are TRBV10-3 and TRBJ1-1, with D perhaps matching TRBD1 (5 bases). This CDR3 region has 11 residues. Germline lookup yields CDR1 ENHRY and CDR2 SYGVKD. V gave up 8 bases and J gave up 3 bases, with 7 bases separating them. This CDR3 is CAIGGDTEAFF. CDR3 nucleotide sequence: TGTGCCATCGGAGGGGACACTGAAGCTTTCTTT.

This rearrangement joins TRBV7-9 to TRBJ1-4; possible D gene TRBD1, 6 bases. Trimming took off 3 bases at V and 6 bases at J, with 14 bases between the two ends. This CDR3 is built from 15 residues. The germline gives CDR1 SEHNR, CDR2 FQNEAQ (reference sequence). CDR3 DNA sequence: TGTGCCAGCAGCTTTTTCCAGGGGATTGATGAAAAACTGTTTTTT. Its translation is CASSFFQGIDEKLFF.

This clone was observed once. The rearrangement links TRBV5-6 to TRBJ2-7; D ambiguous. V was shortened by 1 base and J by 5 bases, with 7 bases between the two germline ends. The CDR3 is 12 residues long. Germline CDR1 is SGHDT and CDR2 is YYEEEE. The DNA of the CDR3 is TGTGCCAGCAGCTTGTATCGCCACGAGCAGTACTTC. It yields the protein CASSLYRHEQYF.